The 8 T cell receptor beta chains below were found in one sample sequenced in a study of regulatory T cells in long-lasting Graves disease. The TCR beta library used iRepertoire HTBI primers with Arm-PCR amplification of CDR3. TCRdb re-called the multiplex PCR reads with MiXCR, one entry per CDR3 protein. The sample has a few hundred thousand distinct CDR3 sequences, 20% to 25% seen once. As for time point: persistent/refractory GD, antithyroid drugs over 5 years with positive TRAb. Making the TCR library involved RNA that had been extracted from PBMCs. This specimen was peripheral blood mononuclear cells (PBMCs), taken when the disease was refractory, from a patient treated with antithyroid drugs. The receptors were sampled from a female donor with Graves disease.

This clonotype was recorded at least ten times. V and J are TRBV20-1 and TRBJ2-5; 9 nucleotides align to TRBD1. This CDR3 is 15 amino acids long. The V gene end was trimmed by 6 bases and the J gene end by 3 bases; junction bases not matched to a gene: 11. Germline CDR1 reads DFQATT; CDR2 reads SNEGSKA (reference sequence). The CDR3 sequence is CSANDPGQGKETQYF. In DNA form, the CDR3 reads TGCAGTGCGAATGACCCGGGACAGGGTAAAGAGACCCAGTACTTC.

This clonotype was detected many times. The chain is built from TRBV6-2 or TRBV6-3 and TRBJ1-1; D might be TRBD1 (6 bases). The V gene lost 6 bases and the J gene lost 1 base, with 12 bases spanning the gap. CDR1 and CDR2 from the germline V gene are MNHEY and SVGEGT. The CDR3 is 14 amino acids. The DNA of the CDR3 is TGTGCCAGCAGGAAACAGGGATGGAACACTGAAGCTTTCTTT. Encoded protein: CASRKQGWNTEAFF.

This clonotype was seen at least ten times. The rearrangement links TRBV11-2 to TRBJ1-1, with D possibly TRBD1 on 5 matching bases. The CDR3 has 15 residues. The V gene lost 3 bases and the J gene lost 1 base, with 12 bases spanning the gap. From germline, CDR1 is SGHAT and CDR2 FQNNGV. In nucleotides, the CDR3 is TGTGCCAGCAGCTTTCAGGGTGGGGCGAACACTGAAGCTTTCTTT. This encodes CASSFQGGANTEAFF.

For this clonotype: A much larger clonotype is one base distant, so this may be a read error. This chain joins TRBV28 and TRBJ1-5; 8 positions agree with TRBD1. This CDR3 comprises 15 residues. In germline, CDR1 is MDHEN, CDR2 SYDVKM. Written as DNA, the CDR3 is TGTGCCGGCAGTTTTTTCAGGGGGCAGGGTCAGCCCCAGCATTTT. Translation: CAGSFFRGQGQPQHF.

This clonotype occurred many times. The CDR3 sequence is CASSYAAGLNTEAFF. The CDR3 DNA reads TGTGCCAGCAGTTATGCGGCAGGGTTGAACACTGAAGCTTTCTTT. V is TRBV6-5 and J is TRBJ1-1; a possible D gene is TRBD1 (5 bases). Germline V gene lookup returns CDR1 MNHEY and CDR2 SVGAGI. The CDR3 is 15 amino acids. The V and J ends lost 3 bases and 0 bases respectively, with 11 bases between them.

The chain couples TRBV28 to TRBJ2-1, with 9 bases that match TRBD1. The V segment lost 5 bases and the J segment 1 base; nucleotides outside the gene matches: 12. From germline, CDR1 is MDHEN and CDR2 SYDVKM. The CDR3 is 18 residues long. CDR3 region: CASSPGTGPARSYNEQFF. The CDR3 region has the DNA TGTGCCAGCAGTCCCGGGACAGGGCCTGCGAGGTCCTACAATGAGCAGTTCTTC. Supplemented by reference TRBV28 and TRBJ2-1, the full variable domain reads DVKVTQSSRYLVKRTGEKVFLECVQDMDHENMFWYRQDPGLGLRLIYFSYDVKMKEKGDIPEGYSVSREKKERFSLILESASTNQTSMYLCASSPGTGPARSYNEQFFGPGTRLTVL.

This clonotype was detected ten times or more. The CDR3 bases are TGTGCCAGCAGTTTGGGGGGGGACACCTACGAGCAGTACTTC. It translates to CASSLGGDTYEQYF. This chain joins TRBV28 and TRBJ2-7; possibly TRBD2 for D (7 bases). Germline assignment: CDR1 MDHEN and CDR2 SYDVKM. This CDR3 is 14 amino acids long. The V gene lost 3 bases and the J gene lost 2 bases, with 11 bases spanning the gap.

This clonotype was seen a single time. The chain recombines TRBV6-5 with TRBJ2-7, with TRBD2 matching over 11 bases. Germline V CDR1 and CDR2: MNHEY, SVGAGI. The CDR3 is made up of 15 amino acids. V trimming: 4 bases; J trimming: 3 bases; junction bases outside the gene matches: 5. In nucleotides, the CDR3 is TGTGCCAGCAGTTCTAGCGGGAGGACATACTACGAGCAGTACTTC. Encoded protein: CASSSSGRTYYEQYF.